A selection of T cell receptor beta chains follows, all from one sample in a study of T cell responses to AZD1222 COVID-19 vaccine. Using immunoSEQ multiplex PCR, the repertoire was profiled, and TCRdb retains in-frame clones only, with some absent. The repertoire includes over 85,000 clones, more than 90% of them detected once, and more than 2% sits in the top ten. The sample here was peripheral blood, taken 28 days after the second AZD1222 dose. These receptor sequences come from an adult who received the AZD1222 COVID-19 vaccine. Each CDR3 is given with its conserved first and last residue. A D gene is named only where the DNA matches it firmly.

CDR3 length	V gene	J gene	D gene	CDR3 protein	CDR3 DNA
16	TRBV4-2	TRBJ1-6	NA	CASSQVSQGRNSPLHF	TGTGCCAGCAGCCAAGTGTCTCAGGGGCGGAATTCACCCCTCCACTTT
14	TRBV7-9	TRBJ1-1	NA	CASSYLGRTTEAFF	TGTGCCAGCAGCTATCTGGGAAGGACCACTGAAGCTTTCTTT
15	TRBV6-5	TRBJ2-1	TRBD2	CASSSPGTSSDEQFF	TGTGCCAGCAGTTCCCCCGGGACTAGTTCGGATGAGCAGTTCTTC
16	TRBV2	TRBJ1-5	TRBD1	CASSLQGDYSNQPQHF	TGTGCCAGCAGTCTCCAGGGGGACTATAGCAATCAGCCCCAGCATTTT
15	TRBV7-2	TRBJ2-7	TRBD2	CASSLTSGVSYEQYF	TGTGCCAGCAGCCTAACTAGCGGGGTCTCCTACGAGCAGTACTTC
13	TRBV5-1	TRBJ1-5	NA	CASSLDLYQPQHF	TGCGCCAGCAGCTTGGATCTGTATCAGCCCCAGCATTTT
15	TRBV10-3	TRBJ2-3	TRBD2	CANVTSGASTDTQYF	TGTGCCAACGTGACTAGCGGGGCTTCCACAGATACGCAGTATTTT
16	TRBV7-7	TRBJ2-3	NA	CASSLGGAGGTDTQYF	TGTGCTAGCAGCTTAGGGGGGGCAGGGGGCACAGATACGCAGTATTTT
13	TRBV3-1/TRBV3-2	TRBJ2-1	TRBD2	CASSTRLADEQFF	TGTGCCAGCAGCACCCGACTAGCGGATGAGCAGTTCTTC
14	TRBV5-1	TRBJ1-1	TRBD1	CASSFRQGSTEAFF	TGCGCCAGCAGCTTTCGACAGGGTAGCACTGAAGCTTTCTTT